Listed below are T cell receptor beta chains from one sample, sequenced in a study of blood T cell repertoires in COVID-19. Produced via immunoSEQ multiplex PCR; TCRdb's table is partial and in-frame only. In the table there are roughly 140,000 clones, 80% of which are singletons. Sequencing was performed on peripheral blood. Source of these receptors: a man aged 60 to 75 with acute or convalescent COVID-19. Each CDR3 is given with its conserved first and last residue. A D gene is named only where the DNA matches it firmly. Size tells how often a clone was seen (once, few, many) or the class of an expanded clone, and some rows leave it out.

v_call	j_call	clone_size	d_call	cdr3_nt	cdr3_aa
TRBV15	TRBJ1-3	once	TRBD1	TGTGCCACCAGCTCAAAGACAGGGATCGCGGGAAACACCATATATTTT	CATSSKTGIAGNTIYF
TRBV4-1	TRBJ1-5	.	.	TGCGCCAGCAGCCAAGAAGTCCAGGGCATGGTTCAGCCCCAGCATTTT	CASSQEVQGMVQPQHF
TRBV6-5	TRBJ1-1	.	.	TGTGCCAGCAGTTACGGTGGGGGCGGGAACACTGAAGCTTTCTTT	CASSYGGGGNTEAFF
TRBV5-6	TRBJ1-3	.	.	TGTGCCAGCAGCTTCGGTGCTACCGACTCTGGAAACACCATATATTTT	CASSFGATDSGNTIYF
TRBV5-1	TRBJ2-1	.	TRBD2	TGCGCCAGCAGCTTGGATGCGACTAGCGTTGAGCAGTTCTTC	CASSLDATSVEQFF
TRBV10-3	TRBJ2-3	.	.	TGTGCCGTACGCGGCACTACCCCCACCACAGATACGCAGTATTTT	CAVRGTTPTTDTQYF
TRBV10-3	TRBJ2-2	.	TRBD1	TGTGCCATCAGTGAGTCAACGGACAGGGGGCGGCTACCCGGGGAGCTGTTTTTT	CAISESTDRGRLPGELFF
TRBV7-2	TRBJ2-7	.	.	TGTGCCAGCAGCCGGGACTGGTCCTACGAGCAGTACTTC	CASSRDWSYEQYF
TRBV11-2	TRBJ2-2	few	TRBD1	TGTGCCAGCAGCGCTATCAGGGGGCGAGGAACCGGGGAGCTGTTTTTT	CASSAIRGRGTGELFF
TRBV10-3	TRBJ2-2	.	TRBD2	TGTGCCATCAGCGGAGGGAGGGGCGGGGAGCTGTTTTTT	CAISGGRGGELFF
TRBV4-1	TRBJ1-3	.	.	TGCGCCAGCAGCCAAGGGGGGGGACTTCGAAACACCATATATTTT	CASSQGGGLRNTIYF
TRBV28	TRBJ1-3	.	TRBD1	TGTGCCAGCAGTTTATTCCACGGACAGGGGAGTGGAAACACCATATATTTT	CASSLFHGQGSGNTIYF
TRBV3-1/TRBV3-2	TRBJ2-7	.	.	TGTGCCAGCAGCCAAGCCCCCTTCTACGAGCAGTACTTC	CASSQAPFYEQYF
TRBV6-2/TRBV6-3	TRBJ2-5	.	TRBD2	TGTGCCAGCAGTTACGCTGGGACTAGGCAAGAGACCCAGTACTTC	CASSYAGTRQETQYF
TRBV10-3	TRBJ1-5	.	TRBD1	TGTGCCATCATGACAGGGAAACAACCCCAGCATTTT	CAIMTGKQPQHF
TRBV7-9	TRBJ1-2	.	TRBD1	TGTGCCAGCAGCGAGAAACAGGGGGGGAACTATGGCTACACCTTC	CASSEKQGGNYGYTF
TRBV3-1/TRBV3-2	TRBJ2-5	.	TRBD1	TGTGCCAGCAGTCGGGACAGGGGGTTGGAGACCCAGTACTTC	CASSRDRGLETQYF
TRBV5-8	TRBJ1-2	.	.	TGTGCCAGCAGCTTGGAGAGACAGTCGCTATCCTATGGCTACACCTTC	CASSLERQSLSYGYTF
TRBV3-1/TRBV3-2	TRBJ1-2	.	.	TGTGCCAGGATAGGGCAGGAGGGTGGCTACACCTTC	CARIGQEGGYTF
TRBV6-1	TRBJ1-6	.	.	TGTGCCAGCAGTGAAGTGAGTTCACCCCTCCACTTT	CASSEVSSPLHF
TRBV11-2	TRBJ1-2	.	.	TGTGCCAGCAGCGGGGGGGGATACTATGGCTACACCTTC	CASSGGGYYGYTF
TRBV7-2	TRBJ1-1	.	.	TGTGCCAGCAGCTTCCACAGGGCTATGAACACTGAAGCTTTCTTT	CASSFHRAMNTEAFF
TRBV3-1/TRBV3-2	TRBJ2-1	.	.	TGTGCCAGCAGCCAAGGAGAGAGCTCCTACAATGAGCAGTTCTTC	CASSQGESSYNEQFF
TRBV6-1	TRBJ1-6	.	.	TGTGCCAGCAGTGAGGCCTTAGGAGGGATTAATTCACCCCTCCACTTT	CASSEALGGINSPLHF
TRBV7-2	TRBJ1-1	.	.	TGTGCCAGCATCTGGGGGGAGAACACTGAAGCTTTCTTT	CASIWGENTEAFF
TRBV6-5	TRBJ1-2	many	.	TGTGCCAGCAGTTACGGCGAAGGGGGAAACTATGGCTACACCTTC	CASSYGEGGNYGYTF
TRBV7-2	TRBJ1-4	.	.	TGTGCCAGCAGCTTATCAAGTGGGCCTGAAAAACTGTTTTTT	CASSLSSGPEKLFF
TRBV3-1/TRBV3-2	TRBJ1-1	.	.	TGTGCCAGCAGCCTCGGGACACCTAACACTGAAGCTTTCTTT	CASSLGTPNTEAFF
TRBV21-1	TRBJ2-5	.	.	TGTGCCAGCAGCAGGGCGGGAGAGACCCAGTACTTC	CASSRAGETQYF
TRBV18	TRBJ2-7	.	TRBD1	TGTGCCAGCTCATCAACCTCGACAGGGAAACCCTACGAGCAGTACTTC	CASSSTSTGKPYEQYF
TRBV5-4	TRBJ2-7	.	.	TGTGCCAGCAGTTCTGTCTCGGGGGACGCCTACGAGCAGTACTTC	CASSSVSGDAYEQYF
TRBV5-4	TRBJ2-5	.	.	TGTGCCAGCAGCTTGGAACCGGGGGATAGGGAGACCCAGTACTTC	CASSLEPGDRETQYF
TRBV4-3	TRBJ2-1	.	.	TGCGCCAGCAGCCAAGATGCGAGGGGGAATGAGCAGTTCTTC	CASSQDARGNEQFF
TRBV27	TRBJ1-1	.	.	TGTGCCAGCAGTTCCGCCAGGGGACGGGCGAACACTGAAGCTTTCTTT	CASSSARGRANTEAFF
TRBV5-1	TRBJ1-2	.	TRBD1	TGCGCCAGCAGCTCAAGACAGGGGGCCAACTATGGCTACACCTTC	CASSSRQGANYGYTF
TRBV10-1	TRBJ1-2	.	.	TGCGCCAGCAGGACTAGGGGATATGGCTACACCTTC	CASRTRGYGYTF
TRBV5-6	TRBJ2-5	.	.	TGTGCCAGCAGCTTGGAACAGGGCCTCGAGACCCAGTACTTC	CASSLEQGLETQYF
TRBV5-4	TRBJ2-5	.	TRBD2	TGTGCCAGCAGCTTTGGCATAGCGGGGGGCGGAGAGACCCAGTACTTC	CASSFGIAGGGETQYF
TRBV7-8	TRBJ2-1	few	TRBD2	TGTGCCAGCAGCGAGCGGGGTTCCTACAATGAGCAGTTCTTC	CASSERGSYNEQFF
TRBV4-3	TRBJ2-3	.	.	TGCGCCAGCAGCCAAGGACAGGAAGTAGATACGCAGTATTTT	CASSQGQEVDTQYF
TRBV11-2	TRBJ1-5	.	TRBD1	TGTGCCAGCAGCTTAGGGACAGGGAGAAATCAGCCCCAGCATTTT	CASSLGTGRNQPQHF
TRBV6-5	TRBJ2-7	.	.	TGTGCCAGCAGTTACGAGGACTCAAGCTCCTACGAGCAGTACTTC	CASSYEDSSSYEQYF
TRBV7-2	TRBJ2-7	few	.	TGTGCCAGCAGTCCAGTCGTGGGGAGCTCCTACGAGCAGTACTTC	CASSPVVGSSYEQYF
TRBV19	TRBJ2-1	.	.	TGTGCCAGTAGTCCCCCCTGGGCGGGACTTGACAATGAGCAGTTCTTC	CASSPPWAGLDNEQFF
TRBV7-9	TRBJ1-2	.	.	TGTGCCAGCAGCCAGGGGCATCTGGCATATGGCTACACCTTC	CASSQGHLAYGYTF
TRBV7-8	TRBJ2-7	.	.	TGTGCCAGCAGCTCCCCGTCAGCGGAGGAGCAGTACTTC	CASSSPSAEEQYF
TRBV27	TRBJ2-7	.	.	TGTGCCAGCAAAGGGCAGACAGGAACCACCTACGAGCAGTACTTC	CASKGQTGTTYEQYF
TRBV3-1/TRBV3-2	TRBJ2-7	.	TRBD2	TGTGCCAGCAGCTTAGGACTAGCGGGCTCCTACGAGCAGTACTTC	CASSLGLAGSYEQYF
TRBV7-9	TRBJ2-6	.	TRBD2	TGTGCCAGCAGCCCCGCCTTGGGGGGGTCCCATACCCTGACTTTC	CASSPALGGSHTLTF
TRBV5-4	TRBJ2-7	.	TRBD2	TGTGCCAGCAGCTTGGGTTGGAGCGGGGGGGCCCGCTACGAGCAGTACTTC	CASSLGWSGGARYEQYF
TRBV4-1	TRBJ1-1	.	.	TGCGCCAGCAGCCCGTCGGGTAGTTTGGCACCGAACACTGAAGCTTTCTTT	CASSPSGSLAPNTEAFF
TRBV18	TRBJ1-1	.	.	TGTGCCAGCTCACCACCAGGTCTAGGGGCGACGATCTCTGAAGCTTTCTTT	CASSPPGLGATISEAFF
TRBV3-1/TRBV3-2	TRBJ2-2	.	TRBD1	TGTGCCAGCAGCCAAGATGAGGGGGCCCCCGCCGGGGAGCTGTTTTTT	CASSQDEGAPAGELFF
TRBV10-3	TRBJ1-2	.	TRBD1	TGTGCCATCACAGGGGGGAACTATGGCTACACCTTC	CAITGGNYGYTF